This entry lists 22 T cell receptor beta chains sequenced from one sample in a study of blood T cell repertoires in COVID-19 (dated by TCRdb to the early 2020s). Receptor libraries were prepared by the immunoSEQ multiplex PCR assay. Imported from immuneACCESS, the table was reduced by TCRdb to in-frame sequences with V and J called. These copies leave out some clones; in studies compared against another copy, an unresolved V gene accounts for under half, and the cause of the remainder is not known. This sample lists a few hundred thousand clones; about 85% were detected once. The top ten clones comprise roughly 3.6% of the sample. The sample comprised peripheral blood. The source of these receptors is a woman aged 18-29 years with acute or convalescent COVID-19.

This chain joins TRBV24-1 and TRBJ2-3; TRBD1 matches 7 bases. The CDR3 is 16 amino acids. The J segment lost 2 bases and the V segment lost 4 bases, leaving 8 bases of the junction unmatched. CDR1 is KGHDR and CDR2 is SFDVKD in the germline V gene. The CDR3 spells CATSEYRGPATDTQYF. The CDR3, as DNA: TGTGCCACCAGTGAATACAGGGGTCCCGCCACAGATACGCAGTATTTT.

This rearrangement joins TRBV5-6 to TRBJ2-2; 8 bases are shared with TRBD1. The J segment lost 6 bases and the V segment lost 4 bases, leaving 11 bases of the junction unmatched. Germline V CDR1 and CDR2: SGHDT, YYEEEE. The CDR3 loop spans 16 amino acids. CDR3 nucleotide sequence: TGTGCCAGCAGCCAAAGAGAGACAGGGGCGGCCGGGGAGCTGTTTTTT. Its protein product is CASSQRETGAAGELFF.

The chain carries TRBV28 and TRBJ1-4; the match to TRBD1 covers 7 bases. Germline values: CDR1 MDHEN, CDR2 SYDVKM. CDR3 length: 16 amino acids. The trim removed 4 bases at V and 4 bases at J, leaving 9 bases unmatched. This CDR3 reads CASSSSRDRDNEKLFF. Here the CDR3 DNA reads TGTGCCAGCAGTTCCAGCCGGGACAGAGATAATGAAAAACTGTTTTTT.

This clone has only one observation. The chain employs TRBV6-5 and TRBJ2-2, with 9 bases that match TRBD1. After removal of 10 bases from V and 3 bases from J, the junction contained 3 bases not matched to a gene. Per the germline V gene, CDR1 is MNHEY and CDR2 is SVGAGI. The CDR3 sequence is 13 residues long. The CDR3: CAIRDRDTGELFF. Here the CDR3 DNA reads TGTGCCATCCGGGACAGGGACACCGGGGAGCTGTTTTTT.

V usage is TRBV7-9 and J usage is TRBJ1-2; perhaps TRBD1 as D (5 bases). The germline V gene has CDR1 SEHNR and CDR2 FQNEAQ (reference sequence). V was trimmed by 2 bases and J by 3 bases, leaving 10 bases between them. The CDR3 has 14 amino acids. The CDR3 DNA reads TGTGCCAGCAGCTTATCGGGGGTAGACTATGGCTACACCTTC. It is translated as CASSLSGVDYGYTF.

The chain carries TRBV18 and TRBJ1-1; no clear D gene. The germline V and J ends were trimmed by 4 bases and 11 bases, with 20 bases remaining between them. CDR1 KGHSH and CDR2 LQKENI come from the germline V gene. The CDR3 sequence is 14 residues long. The CDR3 here is CASSQGELSFEAFF. CDR3 nucleotides: TGTGCCAGCTCACAAGGAGAACTGAGTTTTGAGGCTTTCTTT.

The chain joins TRBV21-1 to TRBJ2-3; the D segment call TRBD1 is taken from the table without a DNA check. TRBV21-1 is designated a pseudogene. The CDR3 is made up of 18 amino acids. This chain's CDR3 is CASSKNRRRPGGPDTQYF. The CDR3 region has the DNA TGTGCCAGCAGCAAAAACCGACGGAGACCAGGGGGGCCAGATACGCAGTATTTT.

V gene TRBV9 combines with J gene TRBJ1-4; TRBD1 agrees at 8 bases. Losses at the gene ends were 3 bases for V and 4 bases for J; bases not matched to a gene: 2. Germline V gene data show CDR1 as SGDLS and CDR2 as YYNGEE. The CDR3 covers 14 residues. CDR3 in amino acids: CASSATGVNEKLFF. The DNA of the CDR3 is TGTGCCAGCAGCGCGACAGGGGTTAATGAAAAACTGTTTTTT.

The CDR3 DNA is TGTGCCAGCGTTGGACAGAGCTATGGCTACACCTTC. This gives the protein CASVGQSYGYTF. The chain carries TRBV2 and TRBJ1-2; the D gene is possibly TRBD1 (6 bases). V lost 8 bases to trimming and J lost 4 bases, with 11 bases between them. Per the germline V gene, CDR1 is SNHLY and CDR2 is FYNNEI. The length of the CDR3 is 12 residues.

V gene TRBV20-1 combines with J gene TRBJ1-5; 7 nucleotides agree with TRBD1. CDR1 DFQATT and CDR2 SNEGSKA come from the germline V gene (reference sequence). The CDR3 spans 15 residues. Trimming cost V 3 bases and J 7 bases; bases outside gene matches: 12. DNA of the CDR3: TGCAGTGCTAGTCTGGCAGGGGGAACCGAGCAGCCCCAGCATTTT. Residues: CSASLAGGTEQPQHF.

Here the CDR3 DNA reads TGTGCCAGCAGCGTAAGGCCCTACAGGGTACCCCAAGAGACCCAGTACTTC. Residues: CASSVRPYRVPQETQYF. The V and J genes are TRBV9 and TRBJ2-5; tentatively, D is TRBD1 (6 bases). V was shortened by 1 base and J by 1 base, with 17 bases between the two germline ends. There are 17 residues in the CDR3. CDR1 and CDR2 from the germline V gene are SGDLS and YYNGEE.

This clone was seen once. The chain employs TRBV11-2 and TRBJ2-7; TRBD2 matches 9 bases. There are 15 residues in the CDR3. Per the germline V gene, CDR1 is SGHAT and CDR2 is FQNNGV. Trimming removed 0 bases from V and 5 bases from J; junction bases left unmatched: 5. CDR3 sequence (DNA): TGTGCCAGCAGCTTAGAGGTAGGGACTAGCAACGAGCAGTACTTC. Translation gives CASSLEVGTSNEQYF.

V gene TRBV25-1 combines with J gene TRBJ1-2; no clear D. CDR1 is MGHDK, CDR2 SYGVNS, per germline. The germline V and J ends were trimmed by 0 bases and 2 bases, with 13 bases remaining between them. The CDR3 loop spans 16 amino acids. DNA for the CDR3: TGTGCCAGCAGTGAATACGCGGGTAGCGGAAACTATGGCTACACCTTC. Translated: CASSEYAGSGNYGYTF.

This chain joins TRBV9 and TRBJ2-7, with D possibly matching TRBD1 (6 bases). V was shortened by 4 bases and J by 0 bases, with 11 bases between the two germline ends. The CDR3 totals 14 residues. CDR1 SGDLS and CDR2 YYNGEE come from the germline V gene. For the CDR3, the DNA is TGTGCCAGCAGCACTCGGGACATCTCCTACGAGCAGTACTTC. This sequence encodes CASSTRDISYEQYF.

V is TRBV5-6 and J is TRBJ1-5; 8 bases agree with TRBD1. V trimming: 4 bases; J trimming: 2 bases; junction bases outside the gene matches: 8. This CDR3 comprises 16 residues. The germline gives CDR1 SGHDT, CDR2 YYEEEE. The DNA of the CDR3 is TGTGCCAGCAGCATTCGTTCGACAGGGGGCAATCAGCCCCAGCATTTT. Its protein is CASSIRSTGGNQPQHF.

The genes are TRBV6-6 and TRBJ1-2, with 7 nucleotides matching TRBD1. CDR3 size: 12 residues. Trimming cost V 2 bases and J 13 bases; bases outside gene matches: 7. Germline assignment: CDR1 MNHNY and CDR2 SVGAGI (reference sequence). CDR3 sequence (DNA): TGTGCCAGCAGTTACGCGGAGGGGGCGGTCACCTTC. Amino acids: CASSYAEGAVTF.

Comments on this clone: A junction end diverges from the germline sequence, so it may reflect a read error. V is TRBV5-5 and J is TRBJ2-7, with D possibly being TRBD2 (5 bases). The CDR3 is made up of 15 amino acids. Germline V CDR1 and CDR2: SGHKS, YYEKEE (reference sequence). The chain's CDR3 is CASRLEEVWSYEQYF. In DNA, the CDR3 is TGTGCCAGCAGGTTGGAGGAGGTATGGTCCTACGAGCAGTACTTC.

V is TRBV2 and J is TRBJ1-6, with 10 bases matching TRBD1. The ends lost 5 bases at V and 7 bases at J; junction bases unmatched: 8. Looked up from germline, CDR1 is SNHLY and CDR2 is FYNNEI. The CDR3 totals 16 residues. Here the CDR3 reads CASSSTGGVKNSPLHF. Written as DNA, the CDR3 is TGTGCCAGCAGTTCGACAGGGGGCGTAAAGAATTCACCCCTCCACTTT.

The V and J genes are TRBV6-5 and TRBJ1-1; tentative D call: TRBD1 (5 bases). The CDR3 consists of 13 residues. From germline, CDR1 is MNHEY and CDR2 SVGAGI. Trimming left V 6 bases short and J 1 base short, with 9 bases between. CDR3 sequence reads: CASSSTENTEAFF. The CDR3 nucleotides read TGTGCCAGCAGCTCGACAGAGAACACTGAAGCTTTCTTT.

The rearrangement joins TRBV6-4 to TRBJ2-3; 10 bases align to TRBD1. Per germline, CDR1 MRHNA and CDR2 SNTAGT. The trim removed 5 bases at V and 6 bases at J, leaving 5 bases unmatched. The CDR3 runs 14 residues. The CDR3 nucleotides read TGTGCCAGCAGTTCCGGGACAGGGGAGGATACGCAGTATTTT. The encoded protein is CASSSGTGEDTQYF.

The DNA of the CDR3 is TGTGCCAGCAGTTTACCCCAGGGTCGAACGCAAGAGACCCAGTACTTC. Its translation is CASSLPQGRTQETQYF. The chain links TRBV28 to TRBJ2-5; TRBD1 might be the D (5 bases). V was shortened by 2 bases and J by 2 bases, with 15 bases between the two germline ends. The CDR3 sequence is 16 residues long. Germline assignment: CDR1 MDHEN and CDR2 SYDVKM. Looking up the rest from reference TRBV28 and TRBJ2-5 gives the full variable domain: DVKVTQSSRYLVKRTGEKVFLECVQDMDHENMFWYRQDPGLGLRLIYFSYDVKMKEKGDIPEGYSVSREKKERFSLILESASTNQTSMYLCASSLPQGRTQETQYFGPGTRLLVL.

The chain couples TRBV19 to TRBJ1-5, with D possibly matching TRBD1 (5 bases). The CDR3 is 14 amino acids. Between the trimmed V and J ends, which lost 4 bases and 9 bases, there was a span of 16 bases. The germline gives CDR1 LNHDA, CDR2 SQIVND (reference sequence). The CDR3 sequence: CASSTTGGVRPQHF. The CDR3 DNA reads TGTGCCAGTAGTACCACAGGTGGGGTACGGCCCCAGCATTTT. The variable domain in full, with the rest retrieved from reference TRBV19 and TRBJ1-5, is DGGITQSPKYLFRKEGQNVTLSCEQNLNHDAMYWYRQDPGQGLRLIYYSQIVNDFQKGDIAEGYSVSREKKESFPLTVTSAQKNPTAFYLCASSTTGGVRPQHFGDGTRLSIL.